This T cell receptor beta chain was sequenced during a study of T-cell memory formation after mild COVID-19. Study overall: Largely donor-specific TCR clusters were found.

5'RACE, which relied on constant-segment primers, yielded TCR alpha and TCR beta cDNA libraries carrying sample barcodes and UMIs. TCRdb redid the calling of the 5' RACE reads with MiXCR, one entry per CDR3 protein. The sample consists of approximately 350,000 distinct CDR3 sequences, 25% to 30% of them appearing once. The CDR3 contains 16 residues. With 2 bases removed from V and 1 base from J, the gap between germline ends came to 10 bases. Germline loops: CDR1 SGHNT, CDR2 YYREEE (reference sequence). The table lists this clonotype with a count of one. This clonotype was obtained from an adult woman who had mild COVID-19 (a few samples of this study predate the infection). Cell type and time point are not known. The sequencing sample was made of PBMCs or a T cell subset sorted from them (not recorded which). The chain recombines TRBV5-4 with TRBJ2-6; D unclear. DNA of the CDR3: TGTGCCAGCAGCTTCGGACGGCTGTCTGGGGCCAACGTCCTGACTTTC. It specifies CASSFGRLSGANVLTF.